This T cell receptor beta chain appears in the sequencing data of a study of shared clonotypes between healthy human individuals. Study overall: Two female and three male donors aged 18 to 49 were enrolled.

Only one count was recorded for this clone. As yet, its antigen is unknown. Trimming stripped 0 bases from V and 2 bases from J, with 13 bases between. The CDR3 extends over 16 amino acids. Looked up from germline, CDR1 is SGHRS and CDR2 is YFSETQ. The repertoire was sequenced with immunoSEQ multiplex PCR; TCRdb's copy has only in-frame clones and lacks some. The sample has more than 2,000,000 clones, around 94% seen once. Study-level points and caveats: Sorted-subset samples were not fully sequenced, rarefaction indicated. Sharing across four donors was highest in naive CD4 (roughly 5%) and lowest in memory CD8 (roughly 0.4%).

V is TRBV5-1 and J is TRBJ2-3; unclear D gene. This receptor was obtained from a man between 18 and 35 years old in good health. The sample taken for sequencing was naive CD4+ T cells sorted from blood. The subset: CD45RA+ positively selected. For the CDR3, the DNA is TGCGCCAGCAGCTTGGAGGGCAGAGATCACACAGATACGCAGTATTTT. Encoded protein: CASSLEGRDHTDTQYF.